This TCR beta chain was sequenced in a study of blood T cell repertoires in COVID-19. In the study's own analysis: For nucleated cells, counts were estimated from reference gene primer amplification. The method was immunoSEQ multiplex PCR; TCRdb's version includes in-frame clones alone and lacks a portion of them. For V, J and clone size, that table is used; D and trimming come from the DNA. The sample consists of around 240,000 clones, approximately 83% of them appearing once. The sequenced sample was peripheral blood. The clonotype originates from a woman aged 25 to 45 who had recovered from COVID-19.

The CDR3: CASSQGSSGGEQFF. DNA of the CDR3: TGCGCCAGCAGCCAAGGGTCCTCAGGGGGGGAGCAGTTCTTC. The V gene is TRBV4-1, the J gene TRBJ2-1; possible D gene TRBD1, 7 bases. Trimming pared 1 base from V and 10 bases from J, leaving 14 bases between. Germline V lookup: CDR1 MGHRA, CDR2 YSYEKL. CDR3 length equals 14 residues.